This TCR beta chain was observed in a study of cytomegalovirus exposure and HLA in healthy donors. The study, taken as a whole, reports: Segments of the TCR beta V type were, in most cases, productive about 90% or about 30% of the time in an earlier analysis. Analysis was carried out at a later point, and it linked a missense DCLRE1C variant to TCR beta V- and J-gene trimming. CMV serostatus was the sole immune exposure data available.

As concerns this clone: The target antigen is unknown.

V was clipped by 6 bases and J by 2 bases, with 17 bases between them. There are 15 residues in the CDR3. Germline loops: CDR1 MNHNS, CDR2 SASEGT. The PCR employed 60 Vbeta primers together with 13 Jbeta primers. The data were produced by immunoSEQ multiplex PCR, yet TCRdb's version contains in-frame clones alone and is incomplete. The sample contains around 54,000 clones, over 60% of which appear only once. Sequencing input: PBMCs. The chain uses TRBV6-1 and TRBJ2-7; a weak D match, TRBD2 (6 bases). The sequence was collected from a man aged 25 to 40 in good health and CMV-seropositive. CDR3 DNA: TGTGCCAGCAGCGCCGGAGGGACTCAAACCTACGAGCAGTACTTC. This encodes CASSAGGTQTYEQYF.